This T cell receptor (beta chain) was recorded in a study of blood T cell repertoires in COVID-19. Study-level background: There were acute and convalescent COVID-19 samples, and they came from the United States, Italy and Spain.

Enrolled during active infection, Seattle patients were then followed longitudinally. Trimming removed 3 bases at V and 3 bases at J, with 7 bases between. The CDR3 covers 13 residues. CDR1 is MRHNA and CDR2 is SNTAGT in the germline V gene. TCRdb's table, derived via immunoSEQ multiplex PCR, lists solely in-frame clones and lacks some. Of some 290,000 clones detected, roughly 90% appear once; the ten largest clones hold about 1%. This sequence originates from a middle-aged woman with COVID-19, enrolled during active disease. Material: peripheral blood. The chain has TRBV6-4 and TRBJ2-3; D remains ambiguous. The CDR3 DNA reads as TGTGCCAGCAGTGAAAAGGAGACAGATACGCAGTATTTT. This sequence encodes CASSEKETDTQYF.